The 16 T cell receptor beta chains below were found in one sample sequenced in a study of response to subunit inactivated influenza vaccine. A single record per CDR3 protein comes from TCRdb applying MiXCR to the RT-PCR reads. The sample consists of 550,000 to 650,000 distinct CDR3 sequences, about 12% of them appearing once. The sample in question was PBMCs from blood, obtained on the day of vaccination. These receptor sequences come from a man in his fifties or sixties who received an inactivated influenza vaccine.

This clonotype was picked up many times. The chain uses TRBV3-1 and TRBJ2-7, with TRBD1 matching 7 bases. The V gene end was trimmed by 1 base and the J gene end by 3 bases; junction bases not matched to a gene: 3. The CDR3 covers 14 residues. Germline assignment: CDR1 LGHDT and CDR2 YNNKEL (reference sequence). The CDR3 DNA sequence: TGTGCCAGCAGCCAAGTTTCAGGGGGCTACGAGCAGTACTTC. Translation gives CASSQVSGGYEQYF.

A few counts support this clonotype. The chain couples TRBV5-1 to TRBJ2-7; 8 positions agree with TRBD2. The J segment lost 2 bases and the V segment lost 4 bases, leaving 8 bases of the junction unmatched. CDR3 size: 15 residues. Germline CDR1 is SGHRS and CDR2 is YFSETQ. The CDR3 bases are TGCGCCAGCAGCCCGGGCGGGAGGACTCCCTACGAGCAGTACTTC. Translation gives CASSPGGRTPYEQYF.

This clonotype was picked up many times. The chain couples TRBV12-3 or TRBV12-4 to TRBJ2-3; D unclear. This CDR3 has 15 residues. V dropped 6 bases and J dropped 0 bases, with 13 bases sitting between them. CDR3 in amino acids: CASRTSKGSTDTQYF. DNA for the CDR3: TGTGCCAGCAGGACCTCGAAGGGCAGCACAGATACGCAGTATTTT.

This clonotype was picked up many times. V is TRBV12-3 or TRBV12-4 and J is TRBJ1-5; 9 bases match TRBD1. V gave up 0 bases and J gave up 7 bases; unmatched junction bases: 4. This CDR3 is built from 15 residues. As DNA, the CDR3 is TGTGCCAGCAGTTTAGCTGGGACAGGGTTCCAGCCCCAGCATTTT. Protein sequence: CASSLAGTGFQPQHF.

This clonotype was seen a handful of times. The chain is built from TRBV3-1 and TRBJ2-6; the match to TRBD2 covers 9 bases. This CDR3 region has 15 residues. Germline V lookup: CDR1 LGHDT, CDR2 YNNKEL (reference sequence). Trimming cost V 5 bases and J 2 bases; bases outside gene matches: 1. The DNA of the CDR3 is TGTGCCAGCAGCATAGCGGGAGCTGGGGCCAACGTCCTGACTTTC. Protein sequence: CASSIAGAGANVLTF.

This clonotype was seen repeatedly, ten times or more. The chain employs TRBV5-1 and TRBJ2-1; tentatively, D is TRBD1 (6 bases). Between the trimmed V and J ends, which lost 2 bases and 4 bases, there was a span of 13 bases. This CDR3 is 15 amino acids long. The germline V gene has CDR1 SGHRS and CDR2 YFSETQ. CDR3 bases: TGCGCCAGCAGCTTAGATACAGGGAATTACAATGAGCAGTTCTTC. Its protein product is CASSLDTGNYNEQFF. The entire variable domain, with the rest obtained from reference TRBV5-1 and TRBJ2-1, is as follows: KAGVTQTPRYLIKTRGQQVTLSCSPISGHRSVSWYQQTPGQGLQFLFEYFSETQRNKGNFPGRFSGRQFSNSRSEMNVSTLELGDSALYLCASSLDTGNYNEQFFGPGTRLTVL.

The chain carries TRBV7-2 and TRBJ2-7; D is unclear. The CDR3 covers 13 residues. Germline V gene data show CDR1 as SGHTA and CDR2 as FQGNSA. V gave up 6 bases and J gave up 2 bases, with 11 bases separating them. The DNA of the CDR3 is TGTGCCAGCAGTCGCGCCGGGCCCTACGAGCAGTACTTC. Encoded protein: CASSRAGPYEQYF.

This clonotype was observed a few times. The chain couples TRBV10-3 to TRBJ2-2, with TRBD1 as a possible D gene (6 bases). This CDR3 is built from 14 residues. CDR1 is ENHRY and CDR2 is SYGVKD in the germline V gene. Trimming cost V 6 bases and J 0 bases, with 8 bases left between them. The CDR3 bases are TGTGCCATCAGGGACAGATCGAACACCGGGGAGCTGTTTTTT. Its protein is CAIRDRSNTGELFF.

The rearrangement joins TRBV5-5 to TRBJ1-2; the match to TRBD1 covers 7 bases. V dropped 5 bases and J dropped 4; count of bases not matched to a gene: 8. The germline CDR1 and CDR2 sequences are SGHKS and YYEKEE (reference sequence). The CDR3 runs 14 residues. This CDR3 reads CASRAPGQIYGYTF. DNA for the CDR3: TGTGCCAGCAGAGCTCCGGGACAGATCTATGGCTACACCTTC. Combining the CDR3 with reference TRBV5-5 and TRBJ1-2 gives the whole variable domain DAGVTQSPTHLIKTRGQQVTLRCSPISGHKSVSWYQQVLGQGPQFIFQYYEKEERGRGNFPDRFSARQFPNYSSELNVNALLLGDSALYLCASRAPGQIYGYTFGSGTRLTVV.

This clonotype occurred a few times. The V call is TRBV10-2, the J call TRBJ1-6, with D maybe TRBD1 (6 bases). This CDR3 is 14 amino acids long. Germline V CDR1 and CDR2: WSHSY, SAAADI. Trimming shortened V by 7 bases and J by 3 bases, and 10 bases separated the two germline ends. As DNA, the CDR3 is TGCGCCAGCAACCCGGGACACTATAATTCACCCCTCCACTTT. Its translation: CASNPGHYNSPLHF.

This clonotype has just a few counts. The rearrangement joins TRBV9 to TRBJ1-4, with unresolved D. Germline V CDR1 and CDR2: SGDLS, YYNGEE. The CDR3 covers 15 residues. Trimming left V 0 bases short and J 5 bases short, with 11 bases between. The CDR3 bases are TGTGCCAGCAGCGTAGGGGGTGGCGGCAATGAAAAACTGTTTTTT. Encoded protein: CASSVGGGGNEKLFF. Complete variable domain (other parts from reference TRBV9 and TRBJ1-4): DSGVTQTPKHLITATGQRVTLRCSPRSGDLSVYWYQQSLDQGLQFLIQYYNGEERAKGNILERFSAQQFPDLHSELNLSSLELGDSALYFCASSVGGGGNEKLFFGSGTQLSVL.

This clonotype has only a few counts. The CDR3 DNA sequence: TGCAGCGTTGAATTTGGGGGAGTAAACACCGGGGAGCTGTTTTTT. Its protein is CSVEFGGVNTGELFF. The J gene is TRBJ2-2, the V gene TRBV29-1, with D perhaps matching TRBD1 or TRBD2 (5 bases each). V lost 2 bases and J 2 bases, leaving 12 bases between the germline ends. This CDR3 region has 15 residues. Germline CDR1 is SQVTM and CDR2 is ANQGSEA.

V gene TRBV12-3 or TRBV12-4 combines with J gene TRBJ2-2; D ambiguous. V was clipped by 5 bases and J by 7 bases, with 11 bases between them. The CDR3 covers 13 residues. DNA of the CDR3: TGTGCCAGCAGTCTAACAACGGGCGGGGAGCTGTTTTTT. The encoded protein is CASSLTTGGELFF.

This chain uses TRBV12-3 or TRBV12-4 with TRBJ2-7; D might be TRBD2 (5 bases). With 7 bases removed from V and 0 bases from J, the gap between germline ends came to 10 bases. CDR3 length: 13 residues. CDR3 residues: CASTRSGSYEQYF. Here the CDR3 DNA reads TGTGCCAGCACCCGCAGCGGCTCCTACGAGCAGTACTTC.

The chain has TRBV6-4 and TRBJ2-1, with 7 bases matching TRBD1. V shed 5 bases and J 10 bases; nucleotides not matched to a gene: 11. CDR1 MRHNA and CDR2 SNTAGT come from the germline V gene. CDR3 length equals 14 residues. CDR3 amino acids: CASSTGVATGEQFF. The CDR3 DNA sequence: TGTGCCAGCAGTACAGGGGTAGCCACCGGAGAGCAGTTCTTC.

The table lists this clonotype with a few counts. The genes are TRBV10-3 and TRBJ2-1, with 11 bases matching TRBD2. Germline values: CDR1 ENHRY, CDR2 SYGVKD. V was pared by 6 bases and J by 5 bases, with 12 bases of the junction left unmatched. The CDR3 totals 17 residues. The CDR3 DNA reads as TGTGCCATCAGCACCGCACAGGGACTAGCGGTGCACAATGAGCAGTTCTTC. Residues: CAISTAQGLAVHNEQFF.